This TCR beta chain is from a study of human T cells and chemical hapten exposure. Study context: The patients, most of them female, presented with alopecia areata, totalis or universalis.

Germline lookup yields CDR1 SGHRS and CDR2 YFSETQ. With 0 bases removed from V and 11 bases from J, the gap between germline ends came to 17 bases. The CDR3 sequence is 14 residues long. General study results and limits: Among expanded TCRs, significantly more large CDR3 similarity clusters formed than among controls.

MiXCR, applied by TCRdb to the RACE reads, yields one record per CDR3 protein. The sample consists of 250,000 or so distinct CDR3 sequences, approximately 8% of them appearing once. Regarding time point: pre-sensitization, week 0. Treatment specified: therapeutic diphenylcyclopropenone sensitization with weekly scalp DPC. Comments on this clonotype: Its specificity is not known.

The receptor's source is a man between 18 and 29 years old with alopecia areata. Some clones in this sample may be carry-over from other donors' samples. The material was whole blood, obtained in connection with sensitization to the hapten diphenylcyclopropenone (DPC). The chain is built from TRBV5-1 and TRBJ1-1; D not certain. This CDR3 reads CASSLVGLAERAFF. For the CDR3, the DNA is TGCGCCAGCAGCTTGGTAGGGTTGGCCGAAAGGGCTTTCTTT.